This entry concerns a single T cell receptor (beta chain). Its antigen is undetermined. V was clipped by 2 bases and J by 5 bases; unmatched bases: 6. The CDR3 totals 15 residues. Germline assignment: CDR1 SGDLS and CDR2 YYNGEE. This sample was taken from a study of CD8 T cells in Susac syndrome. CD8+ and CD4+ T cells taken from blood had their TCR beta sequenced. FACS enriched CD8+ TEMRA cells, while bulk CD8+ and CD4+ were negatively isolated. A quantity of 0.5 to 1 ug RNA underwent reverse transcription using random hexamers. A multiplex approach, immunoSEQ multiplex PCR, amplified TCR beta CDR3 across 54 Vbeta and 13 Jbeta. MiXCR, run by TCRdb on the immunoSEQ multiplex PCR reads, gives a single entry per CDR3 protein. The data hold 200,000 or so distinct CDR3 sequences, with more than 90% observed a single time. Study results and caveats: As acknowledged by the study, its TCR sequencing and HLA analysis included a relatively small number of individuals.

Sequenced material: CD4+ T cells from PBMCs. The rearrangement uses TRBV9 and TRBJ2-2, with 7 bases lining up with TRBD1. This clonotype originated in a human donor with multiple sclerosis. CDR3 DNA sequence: TGTGCCAGCAGCGTCACAGGGGCTGGGACCGGGGAGCTGTTTTTT. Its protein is CASSVTGAGTGELFF.